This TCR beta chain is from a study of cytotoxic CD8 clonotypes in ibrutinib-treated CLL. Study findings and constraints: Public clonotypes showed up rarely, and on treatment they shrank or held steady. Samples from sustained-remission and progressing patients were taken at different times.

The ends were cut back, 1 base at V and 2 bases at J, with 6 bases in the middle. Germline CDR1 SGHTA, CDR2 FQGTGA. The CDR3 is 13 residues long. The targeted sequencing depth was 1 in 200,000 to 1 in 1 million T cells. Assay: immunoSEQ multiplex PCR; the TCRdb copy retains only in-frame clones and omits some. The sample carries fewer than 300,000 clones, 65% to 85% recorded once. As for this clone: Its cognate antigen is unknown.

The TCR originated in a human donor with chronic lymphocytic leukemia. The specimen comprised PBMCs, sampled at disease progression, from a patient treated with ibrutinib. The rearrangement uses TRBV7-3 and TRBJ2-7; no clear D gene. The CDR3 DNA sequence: TGTGCCAGCAGCTTAAGGGATACCTACGAGCAGTACTTC. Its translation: CASSLRDTYEQYF.